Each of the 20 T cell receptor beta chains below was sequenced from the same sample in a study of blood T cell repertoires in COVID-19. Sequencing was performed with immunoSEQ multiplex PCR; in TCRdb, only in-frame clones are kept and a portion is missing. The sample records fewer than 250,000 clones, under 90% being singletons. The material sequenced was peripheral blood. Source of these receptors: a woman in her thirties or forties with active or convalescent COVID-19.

DNA of the CDR3: TGCGCCAGCAGCTCCGGGACAGGACTACTGCCCCAGCATTTT. This translates into CASSSGTGLLPQHF. The chain links TRBV5-1 to TRBJ1-5; 8 positions match TRBD1. CDR1 and CDR2 from the germline V gene are SGHRS and YFSETQ. The CDR3 has 14 residues. With V trimmed by 3 bases and J by 9 bases, 8 bases remained unmatched.

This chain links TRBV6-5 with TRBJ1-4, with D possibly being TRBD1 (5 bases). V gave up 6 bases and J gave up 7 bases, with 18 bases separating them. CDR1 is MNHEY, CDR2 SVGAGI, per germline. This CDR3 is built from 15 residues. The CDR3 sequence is CASSFMGGEGEKLFF. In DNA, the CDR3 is TGTGCCAGCAGCTTCATGGGGGGGGAGGGTGAAAAACTGTTTTTT.

CDR3 bases: TGCGCCAGCAGCCGGACAGGAAACAATGAGCAGTTCTTC. It codes for CASSRTGNNEQFF. The J gene is TRBJ2-1, the V gene TRBV5-1, with TRBD1 identical over 7 bases. V lost 4 bases and J lost 5; bases outside the gene matches: 3. Per germline, CDR1 SGHRS and CDR2 YFSETQ. This CDR3 has 13 amino acids.

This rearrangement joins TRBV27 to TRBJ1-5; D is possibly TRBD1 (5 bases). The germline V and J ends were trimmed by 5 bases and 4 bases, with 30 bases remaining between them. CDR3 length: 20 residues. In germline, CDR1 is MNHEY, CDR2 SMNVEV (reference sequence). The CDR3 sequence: CASSTARYGHTLGSNQPQHF. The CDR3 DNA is TGTGCCAGCAGTACCGCTCGGTATGGACACACCCTAGGTTCGAATCAGCCCCAGCATTTT.

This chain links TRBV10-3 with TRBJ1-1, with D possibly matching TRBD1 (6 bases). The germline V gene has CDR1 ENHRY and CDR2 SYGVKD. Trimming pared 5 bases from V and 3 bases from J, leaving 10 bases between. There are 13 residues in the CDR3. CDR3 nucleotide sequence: TGTGCCATCAGTCGATCAGGGGACACTGAAGCTTTCTTT. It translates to CAISRSGDTEAFF.

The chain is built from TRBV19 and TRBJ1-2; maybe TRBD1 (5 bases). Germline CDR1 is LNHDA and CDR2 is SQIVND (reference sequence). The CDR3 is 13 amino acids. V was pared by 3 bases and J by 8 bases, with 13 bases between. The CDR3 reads CASSIAIGGGYTF. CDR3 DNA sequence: TGTGCCAGTAGTATTGCGATCGGGGGGGGCTACACCTTC. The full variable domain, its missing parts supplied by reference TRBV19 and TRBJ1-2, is DGGITQSPKYLFRKEGQNVTLSCEQNLNHDAMYWYRQDPGQGLRLIYYSQIVNDFQKGDIAEGYSVSREKKESFPLTVTSAQKNPTAFYLCASSIAIGGGYTFGSGTRLTVV.

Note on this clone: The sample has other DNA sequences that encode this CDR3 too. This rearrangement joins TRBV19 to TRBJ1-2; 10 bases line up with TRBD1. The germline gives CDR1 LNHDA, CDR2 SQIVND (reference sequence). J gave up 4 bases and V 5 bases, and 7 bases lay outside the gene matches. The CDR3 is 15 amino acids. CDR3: CASSDRGQGSYGYTF. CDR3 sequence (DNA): TGTGCCAGTAGTGACAGGGGGCAGGGAAGCTATGGCTACACCTTC.

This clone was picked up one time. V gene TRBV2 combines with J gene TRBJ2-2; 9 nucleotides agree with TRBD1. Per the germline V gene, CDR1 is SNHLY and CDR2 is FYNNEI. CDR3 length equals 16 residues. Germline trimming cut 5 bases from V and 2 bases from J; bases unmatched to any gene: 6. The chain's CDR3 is CASSYDRGANTGELFF. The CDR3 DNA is TGTGCCAGCAGTTACGACAGGGGGGCCAACACCGGGGAGCTGTTTTTT. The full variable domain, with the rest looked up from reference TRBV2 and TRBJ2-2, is EPEVTQTPSHQVTQMGQEVILRCVPISNHLYFYWYRQILGQKVEFLVSFYNNEISEKSEIFDDQFSVERPDGSNFTLKIRSTKLEDSAMYFCASSYDRGANTGELFFGEGSRLTVL.

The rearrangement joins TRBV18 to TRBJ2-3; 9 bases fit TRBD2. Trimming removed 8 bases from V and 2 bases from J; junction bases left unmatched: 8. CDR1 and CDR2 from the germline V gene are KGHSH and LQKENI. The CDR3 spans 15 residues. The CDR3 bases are TGTGCCAGCGCCGGTTGGACTAGCGACACAGATACGCAGTATTTT. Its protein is CASAGWTSDTDTQYF.

This CDR3 is CASSGTSRGEKLFF. The CDR3 coding sequence is TGTGCCAGCAGCGGAACATCCAGAGGGGAAAAACTGTTTTTT. The rearrangement joins TRBV7-9 to TRBJ1-4; no clear D. Germline V gene lookup returns CDR1 SEHNR and CDR2 FQNEAQ (reference sequence). This CDR3 is built from 14 residues. V lost 5 bases, J lost 8 bases, and 15 bases lay in between.

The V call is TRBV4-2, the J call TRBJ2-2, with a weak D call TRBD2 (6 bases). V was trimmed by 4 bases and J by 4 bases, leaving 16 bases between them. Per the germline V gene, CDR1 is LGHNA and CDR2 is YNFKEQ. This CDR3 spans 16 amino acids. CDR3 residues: CASSPPLRDLTGELFF. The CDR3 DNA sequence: TGTGCCAGCAGCCCCCCTCTGCGGGACCTCACCGGGGAGCTGTTTTTT.

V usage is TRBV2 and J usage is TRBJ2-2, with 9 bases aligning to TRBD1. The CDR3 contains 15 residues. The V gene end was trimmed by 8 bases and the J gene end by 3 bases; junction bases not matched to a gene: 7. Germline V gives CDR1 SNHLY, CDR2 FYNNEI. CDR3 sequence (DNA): TGTGCCAGCGTCCGGGACAGGGAGGACACCGGGGAGCTGTTTTTT. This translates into CASVRDREDTGELFF.

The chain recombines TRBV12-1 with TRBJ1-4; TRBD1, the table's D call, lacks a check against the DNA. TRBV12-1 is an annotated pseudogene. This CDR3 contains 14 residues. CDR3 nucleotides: TGTGCCAGCAGCGCTGACAGGCCCAATGAAAAACTGTTTTTT. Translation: CASSADRPNEKLFF.

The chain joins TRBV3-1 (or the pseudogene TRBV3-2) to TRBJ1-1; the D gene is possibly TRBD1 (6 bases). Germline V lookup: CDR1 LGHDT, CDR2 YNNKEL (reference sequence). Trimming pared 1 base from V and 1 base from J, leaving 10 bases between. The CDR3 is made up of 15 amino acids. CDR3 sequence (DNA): TGTGCCAGCAGCCAAGCCCAGGGGTCGAACACTGAAGCTTTCTTT. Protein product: CASSQAQGSNTEAFF.

The CDR3 coding sequence is TGTGCCAGCAGCTTACCAACCCCAGTCGGGGCTAATGAAAAACTGTTTTTT. It yields the protein CASSLPTPVGANEKLFF. V gene TRBV11-2 combines with J gene TRBJ1-4, with D unclear. V lost 2 bases, J lost 3 bases, and 16 bases lay in between. The CDR3 length is 17 residues. Germline CDR1 is SGHAT and CDR2 is FQNNGV. Full variable domain (rest looked up from reference TRBV11-2 and TRBJ1-4): EAGVAQSPRYKIIEKRQSVAFWCNPISGHATLYWYQQILGQGPKLLIQFQNNGVVDDSQLPKDRFSAERLKGVDSTLKIQPAKLEDSAVYLCASSLPTPVGANEKLFFGSGTQLSVL.

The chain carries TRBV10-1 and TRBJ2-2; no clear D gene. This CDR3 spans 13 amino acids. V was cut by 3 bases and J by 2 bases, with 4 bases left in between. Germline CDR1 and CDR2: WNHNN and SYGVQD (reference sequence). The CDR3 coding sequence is TGCGCCAGCAGTGATTCTAACACCGGGGAGCTGTTTTTT. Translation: CASSDSNTGELFF.

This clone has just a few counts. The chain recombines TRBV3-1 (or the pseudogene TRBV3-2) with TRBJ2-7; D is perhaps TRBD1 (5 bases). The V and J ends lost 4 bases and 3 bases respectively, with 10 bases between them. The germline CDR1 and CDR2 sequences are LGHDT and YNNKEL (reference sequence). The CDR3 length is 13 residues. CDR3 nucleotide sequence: TGTGCCAGCAGCCCTCGACAGTTCTACGAGCAGTACTTC. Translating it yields CASSPRQFYEQYF.

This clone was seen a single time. The CDR3 loop is CASSRGNTIYF. The CDR3 DNA follows: TGCGCCAGCAGCAGGGGAAACACCATATATTTT. The V gene is TRBV10-1, the J gene TRBJ1-3; D is unresolved. Trimming left V 6 bases short and J 4 bases short, with 4 bases between. Germline lookup yields CDR1 WNHNN and CDR2 SYGVQD (reference sequence). CDR3 length equals 11 residues.

DNA of the CDR3: TGTGCCAGCAGCTTAGGGTACAACAATCAGCCCCAGCATTTT. Its protein is CASSLGYNNQPQHF. The V and J genes are TRBV7-2 and TRBJ1-5; D remains ambiguous. Deletions cut 1 base from V and 3 bases from J, with 7 bases between. CDR3 length: 14 amino acids. Germline CDR1 SGHTA, CDR2 FQGNSA.

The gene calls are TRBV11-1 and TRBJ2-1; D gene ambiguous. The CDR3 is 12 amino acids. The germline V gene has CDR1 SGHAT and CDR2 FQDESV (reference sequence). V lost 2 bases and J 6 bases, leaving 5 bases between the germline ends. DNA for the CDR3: TGTGCCAGCAGCTTACTCAGCAATGAGCAGTTCTTC. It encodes CASSLLSNEQFF.